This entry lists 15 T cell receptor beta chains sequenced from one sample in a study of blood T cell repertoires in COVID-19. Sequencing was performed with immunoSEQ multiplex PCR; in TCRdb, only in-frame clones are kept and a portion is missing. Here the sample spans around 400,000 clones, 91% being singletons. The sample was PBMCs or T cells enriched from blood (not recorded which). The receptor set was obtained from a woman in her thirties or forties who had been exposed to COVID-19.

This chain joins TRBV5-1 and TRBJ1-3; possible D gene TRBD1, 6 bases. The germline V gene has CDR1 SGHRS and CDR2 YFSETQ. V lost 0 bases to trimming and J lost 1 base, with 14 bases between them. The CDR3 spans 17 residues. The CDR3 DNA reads TGCGCCAGCAGCTTGGGCCCCGGGAGGGGGTCTGGAAACACCATATATTTT. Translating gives CASSLGPGRGSGNTIYF.

The CDR3 nucleotides read TGTGCCACCAGTGGGCCTAGACAGGCCTACAATGAGCAGTTCTTC. Translation gives CATSGPRQAYNEQFF. V usage is TRBV24-1 and J usage is TRBJ2-1, with D perhaps matching TRBD1 (6 bases). Germline V gene data show CDR1 as KGHDR and CDR2 as SFDVKD. The CDR3 is 15 residues long. Trimming shortened V by 5 bases and J by 2 bases, and 12 bases separated the two germline ends.

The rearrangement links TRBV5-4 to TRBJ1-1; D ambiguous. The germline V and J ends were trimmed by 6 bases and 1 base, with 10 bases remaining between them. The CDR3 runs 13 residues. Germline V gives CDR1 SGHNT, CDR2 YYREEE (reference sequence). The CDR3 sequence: CASNTAGNTEAFF. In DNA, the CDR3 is TGTGCCAGCAACACTGCGGGGAACACTGAAGCTTTCTTT.

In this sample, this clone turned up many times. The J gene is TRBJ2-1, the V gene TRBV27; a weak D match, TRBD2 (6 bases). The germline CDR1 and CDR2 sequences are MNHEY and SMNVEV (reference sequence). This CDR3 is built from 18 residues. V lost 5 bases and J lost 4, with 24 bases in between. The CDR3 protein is CASSPDYLGSPFYNEQFF. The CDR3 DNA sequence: TGTGCCAGCAGTCCAGACTACCTCGGGAGTCCCTTTTACAATGAGCAGTTCTTC.

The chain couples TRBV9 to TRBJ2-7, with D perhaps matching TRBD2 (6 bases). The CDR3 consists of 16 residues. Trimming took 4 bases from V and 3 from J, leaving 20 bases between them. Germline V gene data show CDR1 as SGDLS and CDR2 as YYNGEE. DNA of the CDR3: TGTGCCAGCAGCAGAGGTCTCGGGGGACGGGACTACGAGCAGTACTTC. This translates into CASSRGLGGRDYEQYF.

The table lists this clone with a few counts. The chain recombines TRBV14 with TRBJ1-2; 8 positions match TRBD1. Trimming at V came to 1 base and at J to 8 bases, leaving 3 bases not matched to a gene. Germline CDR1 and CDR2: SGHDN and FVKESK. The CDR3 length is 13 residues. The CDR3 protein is CASSQGTGSGYTF. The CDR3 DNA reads TGTGCCAGCAGCCAAGGGACAGGGAGCGGCTACACCTTC.

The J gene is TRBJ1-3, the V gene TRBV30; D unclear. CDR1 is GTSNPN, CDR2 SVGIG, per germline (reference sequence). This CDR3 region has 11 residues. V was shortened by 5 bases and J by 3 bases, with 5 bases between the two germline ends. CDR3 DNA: TGTGCCTGGGATAGTGGAAACACCATATATTTT. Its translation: CAWDSGNTIYF.

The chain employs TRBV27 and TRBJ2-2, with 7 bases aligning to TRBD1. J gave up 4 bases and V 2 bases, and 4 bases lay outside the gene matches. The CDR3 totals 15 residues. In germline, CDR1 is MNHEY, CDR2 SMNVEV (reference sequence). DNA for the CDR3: TGTGCCAGCAGTTTAGGACAGGCGAGCACCGGGGAGCTGTTTTTT. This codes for CASSLGQASTGELFF.

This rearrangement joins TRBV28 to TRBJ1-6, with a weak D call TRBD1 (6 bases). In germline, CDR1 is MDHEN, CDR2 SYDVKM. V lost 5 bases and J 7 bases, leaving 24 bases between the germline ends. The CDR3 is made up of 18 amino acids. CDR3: CASSGFGGTPQTNSPLHF. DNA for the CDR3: TGTGCCAGCAGTGGGTTCGGGGGGACACCTCAAACCAATTCACCCCTCCACTTT.

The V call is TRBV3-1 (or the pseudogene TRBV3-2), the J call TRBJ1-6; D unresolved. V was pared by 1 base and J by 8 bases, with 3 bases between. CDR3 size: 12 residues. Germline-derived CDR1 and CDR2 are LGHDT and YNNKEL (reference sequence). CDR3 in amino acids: CASSQGDSPLHF. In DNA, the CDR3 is TGTGCCAGCAGCCAAGGAGATTCACCCCTCCACTTT.

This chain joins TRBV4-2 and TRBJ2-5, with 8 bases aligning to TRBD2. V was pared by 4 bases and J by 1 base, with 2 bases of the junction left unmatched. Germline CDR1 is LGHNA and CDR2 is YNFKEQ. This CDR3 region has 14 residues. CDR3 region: CASSRRGGQETQYF. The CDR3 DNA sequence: TGTGCCAGCAGCCGACGGGGGGGCCAAGAGACCCAGTACTTC.

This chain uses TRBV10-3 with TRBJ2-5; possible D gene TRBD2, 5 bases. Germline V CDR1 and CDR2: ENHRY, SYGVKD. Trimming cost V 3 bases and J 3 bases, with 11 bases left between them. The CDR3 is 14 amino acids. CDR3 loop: CAISEIGSEETQYF. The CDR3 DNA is TGTGCCATCAGTGAAATAGGTAGCGAAGAGACCCAGTACTTC.

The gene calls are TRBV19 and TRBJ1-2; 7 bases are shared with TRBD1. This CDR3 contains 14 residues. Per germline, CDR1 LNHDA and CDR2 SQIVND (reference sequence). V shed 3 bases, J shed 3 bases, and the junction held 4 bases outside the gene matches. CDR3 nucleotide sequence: TGTGCCAGTAGTATGGACGACAGGGACTATGGCTACACCTTC. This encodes CASSMDDRDYGYTF.

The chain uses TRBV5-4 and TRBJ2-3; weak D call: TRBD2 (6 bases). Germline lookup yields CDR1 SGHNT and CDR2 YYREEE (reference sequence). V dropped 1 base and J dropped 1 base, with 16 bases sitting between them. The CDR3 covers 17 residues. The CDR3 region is CASSLFIAGPGTDTQYF. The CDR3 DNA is TGTGCCAGCAGCTTGTTTATCGCGGGACCGGGCACAGATACGCAGTATTTT.

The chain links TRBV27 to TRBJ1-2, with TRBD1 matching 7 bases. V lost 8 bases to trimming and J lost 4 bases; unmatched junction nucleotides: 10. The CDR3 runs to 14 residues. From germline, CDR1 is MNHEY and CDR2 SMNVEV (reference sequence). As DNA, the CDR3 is TGTGCCAGCGGGCGACAGGGCGTTCCCTATGGCTACACCTTC. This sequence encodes CASGRQGVPYGYTF.